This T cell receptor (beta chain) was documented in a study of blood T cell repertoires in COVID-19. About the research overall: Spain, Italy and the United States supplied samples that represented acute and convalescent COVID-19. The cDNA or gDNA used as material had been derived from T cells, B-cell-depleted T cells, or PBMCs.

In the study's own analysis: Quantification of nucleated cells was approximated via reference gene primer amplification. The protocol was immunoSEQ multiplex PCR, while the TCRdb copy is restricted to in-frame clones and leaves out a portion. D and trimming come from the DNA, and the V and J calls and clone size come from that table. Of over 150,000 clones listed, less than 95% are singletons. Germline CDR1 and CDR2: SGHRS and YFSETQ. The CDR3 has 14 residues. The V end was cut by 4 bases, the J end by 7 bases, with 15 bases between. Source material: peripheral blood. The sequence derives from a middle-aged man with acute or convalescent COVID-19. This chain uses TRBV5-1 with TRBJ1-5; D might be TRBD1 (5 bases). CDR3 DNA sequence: TGCGCCAGCAGCCCGGACAAACCAGGGCAGCCCCAGCATTTT. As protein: CASSPDKPGQPQHF.